This T cell receptor (beta chain) was captured in a study of vaccination effects on CD4 cells after COVID-19. The table came from immunoSEQ multiplex PCR; TCRdb's copy has only in-frame clones and leaves some out. Seen here are about 33,000 clones, 82% observed once, and the top ten hold approximately 1.5%. This clone was counted a few times. Its antigen is currently unknown. There are 13 residues in the CDR3. V lost 0 bases, J lost 1 base, and 3 bases lay in between. Per the germline V gene, CDR1 is LGHNA and CDR2 is YSLEER. Under the ViraFEST assay, PBMC were stimulated with viral peptide pools so that antigen-specific CD4+ T cells expanded. Sequencing was performed afterwards. At the end of 9 to 11 days of culture, CD4+ T cells were isolated. Two-dose vaccination with either BNT162b2 or mRNA-1273 was given to the participants. For each well, 1.9 million or so PBMC were cultured with around 9.8 IU/ml IL-2 and around 9.6 ug/ml peptides.

Here the sequenced sample was CD4+ T cells from PBMCs cultured with HCoV-NL63 spike peptides, taken after COVID-19 vaccination. This TCR came from a human donor who received a COVID-19 vaccine. Some clones in this sample may be carry-over from other donors' samples. The rearrangement uses TRBV4-3 and TRBJ1-1, with D hard to call. The CDR3 loop is CASSQEANTEAFF. CDR3 sequence (DNA): TGCGCCAGCAGCCAAGAGGCGAACACTGAAGCTTTCTTT.